The rows below give T cell receptor beta chains drawn from one sample of a study of blood T cell repertoires in COVID-19. TCRdb's table, derived via immunoSEQ multiplex PCR, lists solely in-frame clones and lacks some. The data hold 90,000 to 150,000 clones, with more than 70% observed a single time. Sequencing used peripheral blood. These receptors were collected from a human donor in a cohort sampled during active COVID-19. CDR3s include the opening cysteine and the closing phenylalanine or tryptophan. Fields, in order: clone size, D gene, J gene, V gene, CDR3 DNA, CDR3 protein. A D gene is named only where the DNA matches it firmly. Clone size is given for some rows only: seen once, a few or many times, or a class if the clone is expanded.

>.|TRBD2|TRBJ2-7|TRBV15
TGTGCCACCAGCAGAGATTTGGCGGGAGCTGAAGAGCAGTACTTC
CATSRDLAGAEEQYF
>few|.|TRBJ1-2|TRBV6-5
TGTGCCAGCAGTTATGGCATCGACTATGGCTACACCTTC
CASSYGIDYGYTF
>.|TRBD2|TRBJ2-3|TRBV19
TGTGCCAGTAGTTTACTAGCGCCTCCGGATACGCAGTATTTT
CASSLLAPPDTQYF
>.|.|TRBJ2-7|TRBV11-2
TGTGCCAGCAGCCGTATGGTAGGGGACTACGAGCAGTACTTC
CASSRMVGDYEQYF
>.|.|TRBJ2-7|TRBV2
TGTGCCAGCAGGCCCGCCGAGTTTATTTACGAGCAGTACTTC
CASRPAEFIYEQYF
>.|TRBD1|TRBJ1-2|TRBV14
TGTGCCAGCAGCCAGAAGCCATTTGTCTCAGGGGGCCCAAACTATGGCTACACCTTC
CASSQKPFVSGGPNYGYTF
>.|.|TRBJ2-1|TRBV2
TGTGCCAGCAGTAATGGACTTAGCTCCTACAATGAGCAGTTCTTC
CASSNGLSSYNEQFF
>.|.|TRBJ2-7|TRBV5-4
TGTGCCAGCAGCTTGGGGGCAGCCACCCAACCCTACGAGCAGTACTTC
CASSLGAATQPYEQYF
>.|.|TRBJ2-2|TRBV5-1
TGCGCCAGCAGCCTAGATACCGGGGAGCTGTTTTTT
CASSLDTGELFF
>once|TRBD2|TRBJ2-7|TRBV2
TGTGCCAGCAGTGACAGGACTAGGAGCCACGAGCAGTACTTC
CASSDRTRSHEQYF
>.|TRBD1|TRBJ1-2|TRBV2
TGTGCCAGCAGTGGACAGGGGGCGGGTGGCTACACCTTC
CASSGQGAGGYTF
>.|.|TRBJ1-1|TRBV6-5
TGTGCCAGCAGTTACAGGCAGGGGCTCACTGAAGCTTTCTTT
CASSYRQGLTEAFF
>.|.|TRBJ1-6|TRBV9
TGTGCCAGCAGCACCAACAGGGAAAGCTCCTATAATTCACCCCTCCACTTT
CASSTNRESSYNSPLHF
>.|.|TRBJ1-1|TRBV19
TGTGCCAGTAGTTTGGCAGGGAACACTGAAGCTTTCTTT
CASSLAGNTEAFF
>once|.|TRBJ1-3|TRBV20-1
TGCAGTGCTAGTGACGTCAGGGCGGCTGGAAACACCATATATTTT
CSASDVRAAGNTIYF
>.|TRBD2|TRBJ2-6|TRBV15
TGTGCCACCAGCAGAGAGATTAGCGGGAGTTTGGCCAACGTCCTGACTTTC
CATSREISGSLANVLTF
>.|.|TRBJ1-5|TRBV19
TGTGCCAGTAGTTTGGCAGGAAGCAATCAGCCCCAGCATTTT
CASSLAGSNQPQHF
>.|TRBD1|TRBJ2-6|TRBV7-7
TGTGCTAGCAGCCTGGGGGACAGTAATTCACCTGGGGCCAACGTCCTGACTTTC
CASSLGDSNSPGANVLTF
>few|.|TRBJ1-5|TRBV7-2
TGTGCCAGCAGCCTTCCGTTGCAGCCCCAGCATTTT
CASSLPLQPQHF
>.|.|TRBJ1-2|TRBV12-3/TRBV12-4
TGTGCCAGCAGCTCAAACCAGGGCTATGGCTACACCTTC
CASSSNQGYGYTF
>.|TRBD2|TRBJ2-7|TRBV5-4
TGTGCCAGCAGCCCCGAAACCGGGACTAAAATGTACTTC
CASSPETGTKMYF
>.|.|TRBJ2-7|TRBV11-3
TGTGCCAGCAGCTTGGCCCTGGACGAGCAGTACTTC
CASSLALDEQYF
>.|TRBD1|TRBJ1-4|TRBV4-1
TGCGCCAGCAGGTCCCGCAGGGGGGAGAGGCCGAATGAAAAACTGTTTTTT
CASRSRRGERPNEKLFF
>.|TRBD1|TRBJ2-7|TRBV19
TGTGCCAGTAGTACCGACAGGGCCCCCTACGAGCAGTACTTC
CASSTDRAPYEQYF
>.|TRBD1|TRBJ2-7|TRBV5-1
TGCGCCAGCAGCTCCATGGGGCAGGGGGTACCTTCCTACGAGCAGTACTTC
CASSSMGQGVPSYEQYF
>.|TRBD2|TRBJ2-5|TRBV4-1
TGCGCCAGCAGCCAATCCCCGGGGAGGTCTAGCGGGAACCAGGAGACCCAGTACTTC
CASSQSPGRSSGNQETQYF
>few|.|TRBJ1-5|TRBV2
TGTGCCAGCAGTGGCCGGGACACTAGGGGCAATCAGCCCCAGCATTTT
CASSGRDTRGNQPQHF
>.|.|TRBJ2-7|TRBV27
TGTGCCAGCACGATTTTTTCGGGAGCTCGGGGCCACGAGCAGTACTTC
CASTIFSGARGHEQYF
>.|TRBD1|TRBJ2-7|TRBV7-8
TGTGCCAGCAGCCCGTGGACAGGGATCTACGAGCAGTACTTC
CASSPWTGIYEQYF
>.|.|TRBJ2-7|TRBV7-9
TGTGCCAGCAGCTTAGTGTACAACGAGCAGTACTTC
CASSLVYNEQYF
>.|TRBD2|TRBJ2-3|TRBV7-3
TGTGCCAGCAGCTCTAGCGGGGGAACCACAGATACGCAGTATTTT
CASSSSGGTTDTQYF
>.|TRBD2|TRBJ2-7|TRBV27
TGTGCCAGCAGTTTATCGGCGGGGGGAGGATACGAGCAGTACTTC
CASSLSAGGGYEQYF
>few|.|TRBJ1-1|TRBV28
TGTGCCAGCAGTTTACAGGGCCGGGAAGCTTTCTTT
CASSLQGREAFF
>.|.|TRBJ1-3|TRBV2
TGTGCCAGCAGTGAAGAAGGCGGCTACTCTGGAAACACCATATATTTT
CASSEEGGYSGNTIYF
>.|.|TRBJ1-2|TRBV2
TGTGCCAGCAGTGAAAATAATTTTGGGGGGGTCAACTATGGCTACACCTTC
CASSENNFGGVNYGYTF
>.|.|TRBJ2-7|TRBV7-2
TGTGCCAGCAGCGTTTCAGGACAGAACTACGAGCAGTACTTC
CASSVSGQNYEQYF
>once|.|TRBJ2-7|TRBV11-2
TGTGCCAGCAGCTTAATGTGGGAGAGCTCCTACGAGCAGTACTTC
CASSLMWESSYEQYF
>.|TRBD1|TRBJ1-1|TRBV24-1
TGTGCCACCAGGGAGACAGGGGGCGGCACTGAAGCTTTCTTT
CATRETGGGTEAFF
>few|TRBD2|TRBJ2-4|TRBV6-5
TGTGCCAGCAGGGGGGGTAGCGGGAACATTCAGTACTTC
CASRGGSGNIQYF
>.|TRBD2|TRBJ2-3|TRBV2
TGTGCCAGCAGTGCCGGGACTAGCGCAGATACGCAGTATTTT
CASSAGTSADTQYF
>.|TRBD1|TRBJ1-1|TRBV7-3
TGTGCCAGCAGCTCCTCGGGACAGCCGAACACTGAAGCTTTCTTT
CASSSSGQPNTEAFF
>.|TRBD1|TRBJ2-7|TRBV13
TGTGCCAGCAGCTTGGACAGGCTTTCCTACGAGCAGTACTTC
CASSLDRLSYEQYF
>once|TRBD1|TRBJ2-7|TRBV28
TGTGCCAGCACAAGGACAGGGCCCTACGAGCAGTACTTC
CASTRTGPYEQYF
>few|TRBD1|TRBJ1-1|TRBV12-3/TRBV12-4
TGTGCCAGCACCCGGACAGGGAGCCTTGAAGCTTTCTTT
CASTRTGSLEAFF
>.|TRBD2|TRBJ2-7|TRBV5-1
TGCGCCAGCGGTAGGACTAGCGGGGGCTACGAGCAGTACTTC
CASGRTSGGYEQYF
>.|TRBD1|TRBJ2-7|TRBV29-1
TGCAGCGTAGGGGGCCTCCAGGGATACGAGCAGTACTTC
CSVGGLQGYEQYF
>.|.|TRBJ2-7|TRBV6-5
TGTGCCAGCCGGACAAATGCCTACGAGCAGTACTTC
CASRTNAYEQYF
>.|TRBD2|TRBJ2-7|TRBV15
TGTGCCACCAGCAGAGGCGGGGGGGCGGGAGAGCAGTACTTC
CATSRGGGAGEQYF
>.|.|TRBJ2-1|TRBV19
TGTGCCAGTAGTATATCGGAGGGCAATGAGCAGTTCTTC
CASSISEGNEQFF
>.|TRBD1|TRBJ1-1|TRBV3-1/TRBV3-2
TGTGCCAGCAGCCAATTCATGGGGGACAGGGGGGTTCATCCTGAAGCTTTCTTT
CASSQFMGDRGVHPEAFF
>.|TRBD2|TRBJ2-7|TRBV7-8
TGTGCCAGCAGCGGAGGAACTAGCGGGACATTCTCCTACGAGCAGTACTTC
CASSGGTSGTFSYEQYF